One and the same sample provided the 2 T cell receptor beta chains below, sequenced in a study of regulatory T cells in long-lasting Graves disease. The time point: newly diagnosed GD, antithyroid drugs for less than 3 months. After RNA was extracted from PBMCs, the TCR library was made from it. Relying on iRepertoire HTBI primers and Arm-PCR of CDR3 regions, the team built TCR beta libraries. TCRdb redid the calling of the multiplex PCR reads with MiXCR, one entry per CDR3 protein. The data show roughly 500,000 distinct CDR3 sequences, around 15% seen once. These same records also appear under a second study, on T cells in Graves' hyperthyroidism and ophthalmopathy.

The sample consisted of peripheral blood mononuclear cells (PBMCs), taken at new diagnosis, from a patient treated with antithyroid drugs. The receptor source for this set is a woman in her 50s with Graves disease.

This clonotype has at least ten counts. This chain links TRBV28 with TRBJ1-6, with a possible D match to TRBD1 (5 bases). CDR3 length: 15 residues. In germline, CDR1 is MDHEN, CDR2 SYDVKM. Between the trimmed V and J ends, which lost 1 base and 7 bases, there was a span of 11 bases. The CDR3 DNA is TGTGCCAGCAGTTTATTCACGGGGCCGAATTCACCCCTCCACTTT. It specifies CASSLFTGPNSPLHF.

This clonotype was seen more than once but under ten times. The rearrangement uses TRBV24-1 and TRBJ1-5; no firm D call. Germline V gene data show CDR1 as KGHDR and CDR2 as SFDVKD. The CDR3 spans 13 residues. V shed 5 bases and J shed 6 bases, with 10 bases lying between them. The CDR3 is CATSAFGGQPQHF. DNA of the CDR3: TGTGCCACCAGTGCCTTTGGTGGTCAGCCCCAGCATTTT.